The clone carrying this TCR beta chain was recorded at least ten times. What it binds is not known. This specimen belongs to a study of early T cells in non-severe SARS-CoV-2 infection. Notes on the study in general: Anti-spike CD8 responses were favored in VDJdb matching, and private and CD4 specificities were missed.

The CDR3 sequence is 14 residues long. Germline CDR1 reads SQVTM; CDR2 reads ANQGSEA. V gave up 0 bases and J gave up 7 bases, with 16 bases separating them. TCRdb recomputed calls from the 5' RACE reads with MiXCR, one row per CDR3 protein. The sample carries 30,000 to 40,000 distinct CDR3 sequences, 3.5% to 5% recorded once. The receptor was isolated from an adult who was a healthcare worker with PCR-confirmed SARS-CoV-2 infection or an uninfected control (not recorded which). Sequencing was done on a sample of whole blood. This chain uses TRBV29-1 with TRBJ2-7; TRBD1 might be the D (7 bases). The CDR3 DNA reads as TGCAGCGTTGAAGATACGGAGGGGGCGAAGGAGCAGTACTTC. Translation gives CSVEDTEGAKEQYF.